Only one count was recorded for the clone carrying this TCR beta chain. The target antigen is unknown. Documented treatment: some 20 received Ad26.COV2.S at low or high dose, single or two shots; about 5 received placebo; per-sample allocation not given. Specimen acquisition occurred on day 63 following the initial vaccine or placebo injection. This entry belongs to a study of Ad26.COV2.S vaccination and SARS-CoV-2 variants. Study-wide context: Intramuscular Ad26.COV2.S at 5x10^10 or 1x10^11 viral particles.

Findings of the study overall: Substantial breadth in spike-specific CD8+ and CD4+ T cell responses was reportedly seen after vaccination. Higher spike-specific TCR breadth was found in vaccine recipients than in placebo recipients.

Only in-frame clones appear in the TCRdb table, and some are missing; sequencing was by immunoSEQ multiplex PCR. The sample holds fewer than 600,000 clones, 80% to 90% seen once. The CDR3 loop spans 14 amino acids. V was pared by 5 bases and J by 0 bases, with 8 bases between. From germline, CDR1 is SNHLY and CDR2 FYNNEI. This sequence joins TRBV2 and TRBJ2-1; D gene uncertain. This sample comprised peripheral blood, obtained in a trial of Ad26.COV2.S vaccine versus placebo. The receptor comes from a person aged 18-60 years who received the Ad26.COV2.S COVID-19 vaccine or a placebo. In DNA, the CDR3 is TGTGCCAGCAGTTTCCTTGGCTCCTACAATGAGCAGTTCTTC. Translated, it gives CASSFLGSYNEQFF.